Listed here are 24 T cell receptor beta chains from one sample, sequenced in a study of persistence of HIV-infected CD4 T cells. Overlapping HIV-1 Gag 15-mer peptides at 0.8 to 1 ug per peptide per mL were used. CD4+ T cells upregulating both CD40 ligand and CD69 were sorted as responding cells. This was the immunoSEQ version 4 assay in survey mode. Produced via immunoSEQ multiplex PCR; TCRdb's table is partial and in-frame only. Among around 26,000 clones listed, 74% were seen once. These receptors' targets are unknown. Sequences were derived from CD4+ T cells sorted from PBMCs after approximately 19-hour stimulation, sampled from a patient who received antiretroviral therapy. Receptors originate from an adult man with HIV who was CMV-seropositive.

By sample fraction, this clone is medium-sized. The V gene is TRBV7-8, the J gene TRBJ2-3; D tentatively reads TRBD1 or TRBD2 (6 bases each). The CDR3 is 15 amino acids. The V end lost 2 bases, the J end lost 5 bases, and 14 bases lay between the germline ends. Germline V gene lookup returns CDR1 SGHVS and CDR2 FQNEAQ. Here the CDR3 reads CASSLSSGAVDTQYF. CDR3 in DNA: TGTGCCAGCAGCTTATCTTCGGGGGCCGTAGATACGCAGTATTTT.

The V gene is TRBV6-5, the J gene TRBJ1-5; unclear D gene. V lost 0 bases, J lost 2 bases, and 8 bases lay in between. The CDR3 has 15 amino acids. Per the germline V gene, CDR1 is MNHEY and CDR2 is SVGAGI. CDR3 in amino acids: CASSYSGPGNQPQHF. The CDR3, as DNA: TGTGCCAGCAGTTACTCAGGGCCAGGCAATCAGCCCCAGCATTTT.

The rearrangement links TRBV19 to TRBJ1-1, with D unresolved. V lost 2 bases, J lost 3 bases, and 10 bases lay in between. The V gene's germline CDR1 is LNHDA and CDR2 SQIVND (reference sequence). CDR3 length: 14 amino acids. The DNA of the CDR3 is TGTGCCAGTAGTATATCGAGGGTCGACACTGAAGCTTTCTTT. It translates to CASSISRVDTEAFF.

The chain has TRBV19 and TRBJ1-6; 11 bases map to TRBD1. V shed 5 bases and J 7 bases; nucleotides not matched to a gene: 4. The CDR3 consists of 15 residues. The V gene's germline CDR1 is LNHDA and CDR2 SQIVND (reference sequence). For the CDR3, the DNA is TGTGCCAGTAGTTCGGGGGACAGGGGGAATTCACCCCTCCACTTT. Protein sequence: CASSSGDRGNSPLHF. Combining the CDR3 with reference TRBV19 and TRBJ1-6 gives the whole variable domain DGGITQSPKYLFRKEGQNVTLSCEQNLNHDAMYWYRQDPGQGLRLIYYSQIVNDFQKGDIAEGYSVSREKKESFPLTVTSAQKNPTAFYLCASSSGDRGNSPLHFGNGTRLTVT.

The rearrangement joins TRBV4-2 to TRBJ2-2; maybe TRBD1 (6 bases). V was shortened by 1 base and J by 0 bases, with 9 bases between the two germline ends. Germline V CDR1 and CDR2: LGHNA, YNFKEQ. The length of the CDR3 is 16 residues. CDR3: CASSQGTESNTGELFF. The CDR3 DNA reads TGTGCCAGCAGCCAAGGGACAGAATCGAACACCGGGGAGCTGTTTTTT.

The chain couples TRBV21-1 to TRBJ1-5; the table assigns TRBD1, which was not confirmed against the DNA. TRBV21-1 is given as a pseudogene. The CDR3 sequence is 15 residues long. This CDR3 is CASSKETDRNQPQHF. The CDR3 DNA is TGTGCCAGCAGCAAAGAAACAGACCGAAATCAGCCCCAGCATTTT.

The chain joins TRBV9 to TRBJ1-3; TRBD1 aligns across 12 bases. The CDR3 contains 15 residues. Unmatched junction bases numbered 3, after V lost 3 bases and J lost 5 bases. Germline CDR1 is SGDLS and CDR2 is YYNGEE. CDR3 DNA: TGTGCCAGCAGCGAGGGACAGGGGGCTAGAAACACCATATATTTT. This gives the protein CASSEGQGARNTIYF. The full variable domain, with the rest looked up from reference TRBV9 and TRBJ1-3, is DSGVTQTPKHLITATGQRVTLRCSPRSGDLSVYWYQQSLDQGLQFLIQYYNGEERAKGNILERFSAQQFPDLHSELNLSSLELGDSALYFCASSEGQGARNTIYFGEGSWLTVV.

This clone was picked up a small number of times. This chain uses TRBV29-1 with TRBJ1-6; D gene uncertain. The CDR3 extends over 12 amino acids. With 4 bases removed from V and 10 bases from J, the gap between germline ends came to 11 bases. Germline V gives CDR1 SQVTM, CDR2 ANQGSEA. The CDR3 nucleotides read TGCAGCGTTGCCATGAAGGAGTCACCCCTCCACTTT. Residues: CSVAMKESPLHF.

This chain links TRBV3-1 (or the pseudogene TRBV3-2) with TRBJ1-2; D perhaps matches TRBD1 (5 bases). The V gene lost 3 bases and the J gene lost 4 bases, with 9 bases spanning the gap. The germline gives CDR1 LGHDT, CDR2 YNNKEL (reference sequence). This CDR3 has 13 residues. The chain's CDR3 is CASSQGGFYGYTF. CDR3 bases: TGTGCCAGCAGCCAGGGGGGGTTCTATGGCTACACCTTC.

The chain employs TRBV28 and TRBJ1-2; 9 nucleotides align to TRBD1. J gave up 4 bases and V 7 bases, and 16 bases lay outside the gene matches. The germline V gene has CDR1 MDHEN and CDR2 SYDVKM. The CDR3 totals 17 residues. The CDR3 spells CASKVQGGTGRGYGYTF. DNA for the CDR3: TGTGCCAGCAAAGTTCAAGGAGGGACAGGGCGAGGCTATGGCTACACCTTC.

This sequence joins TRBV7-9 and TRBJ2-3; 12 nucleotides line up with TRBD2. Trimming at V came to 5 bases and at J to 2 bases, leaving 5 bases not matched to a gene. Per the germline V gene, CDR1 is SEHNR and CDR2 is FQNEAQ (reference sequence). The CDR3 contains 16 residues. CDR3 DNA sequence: TGTGCCAGCAGCGCCGGACTAGCGGGGACCACAGATACGCAGTATTTT. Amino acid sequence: CASSAGLAGTTDTQYF.

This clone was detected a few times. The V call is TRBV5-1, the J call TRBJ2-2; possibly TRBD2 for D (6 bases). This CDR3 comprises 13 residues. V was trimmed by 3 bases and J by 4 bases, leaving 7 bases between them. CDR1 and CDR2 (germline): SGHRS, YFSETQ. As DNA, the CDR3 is TGCGCCAGCAGCTACGGGAGCACCGGGGAGCTGTTTTTT. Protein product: CASSYGSTGELFF.

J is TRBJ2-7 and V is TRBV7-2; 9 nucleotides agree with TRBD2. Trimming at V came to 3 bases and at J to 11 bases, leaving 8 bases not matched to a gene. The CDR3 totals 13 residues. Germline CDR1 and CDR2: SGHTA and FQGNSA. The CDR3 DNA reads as TGTGCCAGCAGCTTGGCTAGCGGGGCCGGGGAGTACTTC. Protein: CASSLASGAGEYF.

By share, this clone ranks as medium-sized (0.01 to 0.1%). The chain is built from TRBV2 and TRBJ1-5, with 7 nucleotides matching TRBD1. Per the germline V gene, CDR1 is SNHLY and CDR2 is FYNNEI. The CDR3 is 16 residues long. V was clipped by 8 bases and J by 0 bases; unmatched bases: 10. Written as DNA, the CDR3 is TGTGCCAGCCGTACGGGACAGTCGTATAGCAATCAGCCCCAGCATTTT. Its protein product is CASRTGQSYSNQPQHF.

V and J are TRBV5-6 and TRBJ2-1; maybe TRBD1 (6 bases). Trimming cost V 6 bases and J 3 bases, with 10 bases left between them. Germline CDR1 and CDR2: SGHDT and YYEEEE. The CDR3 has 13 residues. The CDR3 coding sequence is TGTGCCAGCAACCAGGGGTACTACAATGAGCAGTTCTTC. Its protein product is CASNQGYYNEQFF.

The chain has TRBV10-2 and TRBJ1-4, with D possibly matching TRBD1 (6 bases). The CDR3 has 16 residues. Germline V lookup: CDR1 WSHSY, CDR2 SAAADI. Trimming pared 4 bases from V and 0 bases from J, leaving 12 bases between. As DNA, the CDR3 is TGCGCCAGCAGTGCCGGGACACTAGCAACTAATGAAAAACTGTTTTTT. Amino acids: CASSAGTLATNEKLFF.

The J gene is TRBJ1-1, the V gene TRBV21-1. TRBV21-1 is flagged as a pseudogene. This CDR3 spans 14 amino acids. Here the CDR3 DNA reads TGTGCCAGCACAACACCCGGACCACACACTGAAGCTTTCTTT. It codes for CASTTPGPHTEAFF.

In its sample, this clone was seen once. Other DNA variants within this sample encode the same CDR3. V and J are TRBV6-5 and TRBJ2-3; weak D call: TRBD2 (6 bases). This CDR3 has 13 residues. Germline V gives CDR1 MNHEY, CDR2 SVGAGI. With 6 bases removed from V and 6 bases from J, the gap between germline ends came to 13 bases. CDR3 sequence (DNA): TGTGCCAGCAGGGGGGGTCGGTGGGATACGCAGTATTTT. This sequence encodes CASRGGRWDTQYF.

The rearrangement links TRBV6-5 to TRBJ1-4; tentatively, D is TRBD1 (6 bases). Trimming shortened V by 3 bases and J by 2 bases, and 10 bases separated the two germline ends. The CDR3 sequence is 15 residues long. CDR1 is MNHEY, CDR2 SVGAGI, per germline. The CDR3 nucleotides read TGTGCCAGCAGTTATCCCAGGGGTACTAATGAAAAACTGTTTTTT. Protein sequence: CASSYPRGTNEKLFF.

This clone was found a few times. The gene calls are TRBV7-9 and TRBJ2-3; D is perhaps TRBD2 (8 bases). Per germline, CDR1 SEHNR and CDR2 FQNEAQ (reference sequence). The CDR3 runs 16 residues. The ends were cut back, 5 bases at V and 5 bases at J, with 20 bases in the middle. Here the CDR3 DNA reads TGTGCCAGCAGCCCAGGGGGAGCGGGGGCCCGAGATACGCAGTATTTT. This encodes CASSPGGAGARDTQYF.

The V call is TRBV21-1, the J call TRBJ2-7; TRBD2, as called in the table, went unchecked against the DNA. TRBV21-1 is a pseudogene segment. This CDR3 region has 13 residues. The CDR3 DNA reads TGTGCCAGCAGCAAAAATGCGTGCTACGAGCAGTACTTC. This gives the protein CASSKNACYEQYF.

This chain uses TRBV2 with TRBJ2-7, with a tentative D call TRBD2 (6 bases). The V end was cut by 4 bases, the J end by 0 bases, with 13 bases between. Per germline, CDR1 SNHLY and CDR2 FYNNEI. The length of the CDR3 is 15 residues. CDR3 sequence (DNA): TGTGCCAGCAGTGGGAGGGGCAGTAGCTCCTACGAGCAGTACTTC. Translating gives CASSGRGSSSYEQYF.

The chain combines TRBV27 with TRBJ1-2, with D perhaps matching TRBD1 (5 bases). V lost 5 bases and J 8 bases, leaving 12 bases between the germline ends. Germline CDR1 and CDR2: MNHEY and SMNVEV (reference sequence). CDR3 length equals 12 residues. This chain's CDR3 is CASSGTAGGYTF. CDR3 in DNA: TGTGCCAGCAGTGGGACCGCTGGAGGCTACACCTTC.

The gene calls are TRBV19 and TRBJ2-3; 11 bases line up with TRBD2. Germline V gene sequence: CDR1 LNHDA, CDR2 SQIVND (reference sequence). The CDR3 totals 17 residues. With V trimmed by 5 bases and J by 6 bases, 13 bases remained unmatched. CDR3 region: CASSSRYTSGGRDTQYF. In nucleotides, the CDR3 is TGTGCCAGTAGTTCACGCTATACTAGCGGGGGAAGGGATACGCAGTATTTT.